A selection of T cell receptor beta chains follows, all from one sample in a study of human T cells and chemical hapten exposure. TCRdb re-called the RACE reads with MiXCR, one entry per CDR3 protein. Among around 120,000 distinct CDR3 sequences listed, about 13% were seen once. The sample was whole blood, taken in connection with sensitization to the hapten diphenylcyclopropenone (DPC). Every receptor here comes from a young woman with alopecia areata. Some clones in this sample may be carry-over from other donors' samples. Both conserved end residues are part of each CDR3. The order of the fields is J gene, D gene, V gene, CDR3 length, clone size, CDR3 DNA, CDR3 protein. D genes are given only for firm matches. Only part of the rows carry a size: once, few, many, or a class if the clone is expanded.

TRBJ2-1 TRBD2 TRBV7-2 17 many TGTGCCAGCAGAACCAACGCGGGGGGGCGGTTATACAATGAGCAGTTCTTC CASRTNAGGRLYNEQFF
TRBJ2-2 . TRBV7-9 14 many TGTGCCAGCAGCTTGGGACCACACACCGGGGAGCTGTTTTTT CASSLGPHTGELFF
TRBJ2-1 . TRBV9 15 . TGTGCCAGCAGCGTAGAAACAGTCCCCTACAATGAGCAGTTCTTC CASSVETVPYNEQFF
TRBJ1-4 . TRBV7-8 14 few TGTGCCAGCAGCCCAGAGGCCGGTGGGGAAAAACTGTTTTTT CASSPEAGGEKLFF
TRBJ1-1 . TRBV12-3/TRBV12-4 13 . TGTGCCAGTGGGGGCCGCCTGAACACTGAAGCTTTCTTT CASGGRLNTEAFF
TRBJ2-1 TRBD2 TRBV12-3/TRBV12-4 16 . TGTGCCAGCAGTCACCTTTTTAGCGGGGAGGCCAATGAGCAGTTCTTC CASSHLFSGEANEQFF
TRBJ1-3 . TRBV28 16 many TGTGCCAGCAGCCTCTCTTTGGGGCCACAGCGAAACACCATATATTTT CASSLSLGPQRNTIYF
TRBJ1-5 . TRBV6-6 12 few TGTGCCACCCTGGACCCTAATCAGCCCCAGCATTTT CATLDPNQPQHF
TRBJ2-3 . TRBV10-3 14 . TGTGCCATCAGTGTGGGGGGCTCCACAGATACGCAGTATTTT CAISVGGSTDTQYF
TRBJ1-3 TRBD1 TRBV28 14 . TGTGCCAGCAGACAGGGGGCGCAAGGAAACACCATATATTTT CASRQGAQGNTIYF
TRBJ2-5 . TRBV7-2 11 few TGTGCCAGCAGCTTAGACGGGACCCAGTACTTC CASSLDGTQYF
TRBJ1-6 TRBD1 TRBV7-9 12 . TGTGCCAGCAAGGGGGCCCAAGCGCCCCTCCACTTT CASKGAQAPLHF
TRBJ2-1 . TRBV7-8 12 many TGTGCCAGCAGCTTATACCGGACTGAGCAGTTCTTC CASSLYRTEQFF
TRBJ2-1 TRBD1 TRBV9 15 many TGTGCCAGCAGTCCCGGGACAGGGAGAGGCAATGAGCAGTTCTTC CASSPGTGRGNEQFF
TRBJ2-5 . TRBV29-1 11 . TGCAGCGTTGGGAACCAAGAGACCCAGTACTTC CSVGNQETQYF
TRBJ2-5 . TRBV6-2/TRBV6-3 15 . TGTGCCAGCAGTTACATGGCAAATAGACAAGAGACCCAGTACTTC CASSYMANRQETQYF
TRBJ2-1 . TRBV11-2 17 many TGTGCCAGCAGCACGAGAGGGTGGGGGAGCTCCTACAATGAGCAGTTCTTC CASSTRGWGSSYNEQFF
TRBJ1-1 . TRBV20-1 16 many TGCAGTGCCTCCTTTAATTCCCCCGGGAGAATTTATGAAGCTTTCTTT CSASFNSPGRIYEAFF
TRBJ2-3 TRBD2 TRBV6-5 16 . TGTGCCAGCAGAAAGGGACTAGCGGGGAGCACAGATACGCAGTATTTT CASRKGLAGSTDTQYF
TRBJ2-5 TRBD1 TRBV11-2 15 . TGTGCCAGCAGCTTAGACACAGGGGTCCAAGAGACCCAGTACTTC CASSLDTGVQETQYF
TRBJ2-5 . TRBV5-1 15 . TGCGCCAGCAGCTTGATCCGGGACGGTCGCGAGACCCAGTACTTC CASSLIRDGRETQYF
TRBJ2-2 TRBD2 TRBV7-9 15 few TGTGCCAGCAGCTTAACTAGCGGGTCCACCGGGGAGCTGTTTTTT CASSLTSGSTGELFF
TRBJ2-5 . TRBV18 12 . TGTGCCAGCTCACAACTCCAAGAGACCCAGTACTTC CASSQLQETQYF
TRBJ1-5 TRBD1 TRBV20-1 13 . TGCAGTGCCTGGACAGGGGACGGCCAGCCCCAGCATTTT CSAWTGDGQPQHF
TRBJ1-3 TRBD1 TRBV7-8 14 few TGTGTCAGCAGCAGACAGGGTACTGGAAACACCATATATTTT CVSSRQGTGNTIYF
TRBJ1-1 . TRBV29-1 15 . TGCAGCGTCGGCGGGGGGGATGTTATGAACACTGAAGCTTTCTTT CSVGGGDVMNTEAFF
TRBJ1-5 TRBD1 TRBV20-1 15 few TGCAGTGCAAGTCCCGGGACAGCATATAGTCAGCCCCAGCATTTT CSASPGTAYSQPQHF
TRBJ1-1 . TRBV7-8 13 many TGTGCCAGCAGCTTAGGTGTGGACACTGAAGCTTTCTTT CASSLGVDTEAFF
TRBJ2-3 . TRBV7-6 15 . TGTGCCAGCAGCCCAGGACGGGCCAGCACAGATACGCAGTATTTT CASSPGRASTDTQYF
TRBJ1-2 TRBD1 TRBV5-1 13 . TGCGCCAGCAGCTTTACAGGGGACTATGGCTACACCTTC CASSFTGDYGYTF